Shown below are 9 T cell receptor beta chains from a single sample sequenced in a study of blood T cell repertoires in COVID-19. Assay used: immunoSEQ multiplex PCR; TCRdb lists only in-frame clones, some missing. The profile shows approximately 74,000 clones, approximately 83% of them singletons. The sequenced sample consisted of peripheral blood. These receptors were obtained from a man older than 75 with active or convalescent COVID-19.

The V call is TRBV7-9, the J call TRBJ2-5, with TRBD1 matching over 7 bases. The germline gives CDR1 SEHNR, CDR2 FQNEAQ (reference sequence). The CDR3 has 15 residues. V shed 5 bases and J 5 bases; nucleotides not matched to a gene: 11. In DNA, the CDR3 is TGTGCCAGCAGCCGTCTACAGGGGCTGAGGGAGACCCAGTACTTC. It codes for CASSRLQGLRETQYF. The full variable domain, in which reference TRBV7-9 and TRBJ2-5 provide the parts outside the CDR3, is DTGVSQNPRHKITKRGQNVTFRCDPISEHNRLYWYRQTLGQGPEFLTYFQNEAQLEKSRLLSDRFSAERPKGSFSTLEIQRTEQGDSAMYLCASSRLQGLRETQYFGPGTRLLVL.

In DNA form, the CDR3 reads TGTGCCACCAGCAGAAACCGAGTTGGACAGGGGGCCTCTGGGGCCAACGTCCTGACTTTC. Translated: CATSRNRVGQGASGANVLTF. This rearrangement joins TRBV15 to TRBJ2-6, with 11 bases identical to TRBD1. V gave up 2 bases and J gave up 0 bases; unmatched junction bases: 9. This CDR3 has 20 residues. Germline CDR1 is LNHNV and CDR2 is YYDKDF (reference sequence).

This clone was picked up a small number of times. V and J are TRBV19 and TRBJ1-2; 8 nucleotides match TRBD1. Germline V lookup: CDR1 LNHDA, CDR2 SQIVND (reference sequence). The CDR3 consists of 13 residues. V was clipped by 5 bases and J by 6 bases; unmatched bases: 5. This CDR3 reads CASSWQGADGYTF. In DNA, the CDR3 is TGTGCCAGTAGTTGGCAGGGGGCCGATGGCTACACCTTC.

This rearrangement joins TRBV7-9 to TRBJ1-1; D perhaps matches TRBD1 (6 bases). Trimming removed 4 bases at V and 4 bases at J, with 13 bases between. Germline lookup yields CDR1 SEHNR and CDR2 FQNEAQ (reference sequence). This CDR3 has 14 residues. The CDR3 sequence: CASSSNRQATEAFF. The CDR3 nucleotides read TGTGCCAGCAGCTCCAACCGACAGGCCACTGAAGCTTTCTTT.

J is TRBJ2-7 and V is TRBV6-5; 8 bases map to TRBD1. J gave up 5 bases and V 2 bases, and 11 bases lay outside the gene matches. Germline CDR1 and CDR2: MNHEY and SVGAGI. This CDR3 contains 16 residues. In DNA, the CDR3 is TGTGCCAGCAGTTACGAAGCGGCAGGGGGCAGGGACGAGCAGTACTTC. This translates into CASSYEAAGGRDEQYF.

This clone is a singleton in its sample. V is TRBV7-9 and J is TRBJ2-7; 8 nucleotides line up with TRBD2. CDR3 length equals 13 residues. Germline assignment: CDR1 SEHNR and CDR2 FQNEAQ (reference sequence). V gave up 5 bases and J gave up 6 bases; unmatched junction bases: 6. The chain's CDR3 is CASSARGAGEQYF. The CDR3 coding sequence is TGTGCCAGCAGCGCGCGGGGGGCTGGCGAGCAGTACTTC.

The V gene is TRBV19, the J gene TRBJ1-5; 11 positions match TRBD1. V trimming: 1 base; J trimming: 6 bases; junction bases outside the gene matches: 2. CDR1 and CDR2 from the germline V gene are LNHDA and SQIVND (reference sequence). The CDR3 is made up of 15 amino acids. The CDR3 region is CASSIGTGGSQPQHF. CDR3 nucleotide sequence: TGTGCCAGTAGTATAGGGACAGGGGGCTCTCAGCCCCAGCATTTT. Full variable domain (rest looked up from reference TRBV19 and TRBJ1-5): DGGITQSPKYLFRKEGQNVTLSCEQNLNHDAMYWYRQDPGQGLRLIYYSQIVNDFQKGDIAEGYSVSREKKESFPLTVTSAQKNPTAFYLCASSIGTGGSQPQHFGDGTRLSIL.

The chain employs TRBV28 and TRBJ1-5; weak D call: TRBD1 (6 bases). The CDR3 runs to 15 residues. Germline V lookup: CDR1 MDHEN, CDR2 SYDVKM. V was pared by 3 bases and J by 0 bases, with 9 bases between. CDR3 DNA sequence: TGTGCCAGCAGTTTGGACAGATTTAGCAATCAGCCCCAGCATTTT. It yields the protein CASSLDRFSNQPQHF.

V and J are TRBV27 and TRBJ2-1, with a weak D call TRBD2 (7 bases). The V and J ends lost 2 bases and 10 bases respectively, with 12 bases between them. Germline V gene sequence: CDR1 MNHEY, CDR2 SMNVEV (reference sequence). CDR3 length: 13 residues. CDR3 DNA: TGTGCCAGCAGTTTAAAGGGGGGGCTCGAGCAGTTCTTC. Translating it yields CASSLKGGLEQFF.